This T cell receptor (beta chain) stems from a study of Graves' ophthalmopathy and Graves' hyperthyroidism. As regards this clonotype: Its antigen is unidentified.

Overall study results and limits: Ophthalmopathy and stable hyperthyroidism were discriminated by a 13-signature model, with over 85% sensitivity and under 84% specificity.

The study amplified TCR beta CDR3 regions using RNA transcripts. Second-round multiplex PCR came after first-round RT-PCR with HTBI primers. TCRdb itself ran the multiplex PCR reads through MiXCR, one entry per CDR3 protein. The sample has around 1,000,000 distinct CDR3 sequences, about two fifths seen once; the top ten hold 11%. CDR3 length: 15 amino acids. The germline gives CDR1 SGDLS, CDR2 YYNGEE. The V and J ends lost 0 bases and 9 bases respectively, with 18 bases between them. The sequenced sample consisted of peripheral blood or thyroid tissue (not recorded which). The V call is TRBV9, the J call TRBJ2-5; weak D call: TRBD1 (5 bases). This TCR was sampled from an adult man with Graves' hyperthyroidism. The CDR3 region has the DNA TGTGCCAGCAGCGTAGAACCCGACAGCAATCAGCCCCAGTACTTC. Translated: CASSVEPDSNQPQYF.